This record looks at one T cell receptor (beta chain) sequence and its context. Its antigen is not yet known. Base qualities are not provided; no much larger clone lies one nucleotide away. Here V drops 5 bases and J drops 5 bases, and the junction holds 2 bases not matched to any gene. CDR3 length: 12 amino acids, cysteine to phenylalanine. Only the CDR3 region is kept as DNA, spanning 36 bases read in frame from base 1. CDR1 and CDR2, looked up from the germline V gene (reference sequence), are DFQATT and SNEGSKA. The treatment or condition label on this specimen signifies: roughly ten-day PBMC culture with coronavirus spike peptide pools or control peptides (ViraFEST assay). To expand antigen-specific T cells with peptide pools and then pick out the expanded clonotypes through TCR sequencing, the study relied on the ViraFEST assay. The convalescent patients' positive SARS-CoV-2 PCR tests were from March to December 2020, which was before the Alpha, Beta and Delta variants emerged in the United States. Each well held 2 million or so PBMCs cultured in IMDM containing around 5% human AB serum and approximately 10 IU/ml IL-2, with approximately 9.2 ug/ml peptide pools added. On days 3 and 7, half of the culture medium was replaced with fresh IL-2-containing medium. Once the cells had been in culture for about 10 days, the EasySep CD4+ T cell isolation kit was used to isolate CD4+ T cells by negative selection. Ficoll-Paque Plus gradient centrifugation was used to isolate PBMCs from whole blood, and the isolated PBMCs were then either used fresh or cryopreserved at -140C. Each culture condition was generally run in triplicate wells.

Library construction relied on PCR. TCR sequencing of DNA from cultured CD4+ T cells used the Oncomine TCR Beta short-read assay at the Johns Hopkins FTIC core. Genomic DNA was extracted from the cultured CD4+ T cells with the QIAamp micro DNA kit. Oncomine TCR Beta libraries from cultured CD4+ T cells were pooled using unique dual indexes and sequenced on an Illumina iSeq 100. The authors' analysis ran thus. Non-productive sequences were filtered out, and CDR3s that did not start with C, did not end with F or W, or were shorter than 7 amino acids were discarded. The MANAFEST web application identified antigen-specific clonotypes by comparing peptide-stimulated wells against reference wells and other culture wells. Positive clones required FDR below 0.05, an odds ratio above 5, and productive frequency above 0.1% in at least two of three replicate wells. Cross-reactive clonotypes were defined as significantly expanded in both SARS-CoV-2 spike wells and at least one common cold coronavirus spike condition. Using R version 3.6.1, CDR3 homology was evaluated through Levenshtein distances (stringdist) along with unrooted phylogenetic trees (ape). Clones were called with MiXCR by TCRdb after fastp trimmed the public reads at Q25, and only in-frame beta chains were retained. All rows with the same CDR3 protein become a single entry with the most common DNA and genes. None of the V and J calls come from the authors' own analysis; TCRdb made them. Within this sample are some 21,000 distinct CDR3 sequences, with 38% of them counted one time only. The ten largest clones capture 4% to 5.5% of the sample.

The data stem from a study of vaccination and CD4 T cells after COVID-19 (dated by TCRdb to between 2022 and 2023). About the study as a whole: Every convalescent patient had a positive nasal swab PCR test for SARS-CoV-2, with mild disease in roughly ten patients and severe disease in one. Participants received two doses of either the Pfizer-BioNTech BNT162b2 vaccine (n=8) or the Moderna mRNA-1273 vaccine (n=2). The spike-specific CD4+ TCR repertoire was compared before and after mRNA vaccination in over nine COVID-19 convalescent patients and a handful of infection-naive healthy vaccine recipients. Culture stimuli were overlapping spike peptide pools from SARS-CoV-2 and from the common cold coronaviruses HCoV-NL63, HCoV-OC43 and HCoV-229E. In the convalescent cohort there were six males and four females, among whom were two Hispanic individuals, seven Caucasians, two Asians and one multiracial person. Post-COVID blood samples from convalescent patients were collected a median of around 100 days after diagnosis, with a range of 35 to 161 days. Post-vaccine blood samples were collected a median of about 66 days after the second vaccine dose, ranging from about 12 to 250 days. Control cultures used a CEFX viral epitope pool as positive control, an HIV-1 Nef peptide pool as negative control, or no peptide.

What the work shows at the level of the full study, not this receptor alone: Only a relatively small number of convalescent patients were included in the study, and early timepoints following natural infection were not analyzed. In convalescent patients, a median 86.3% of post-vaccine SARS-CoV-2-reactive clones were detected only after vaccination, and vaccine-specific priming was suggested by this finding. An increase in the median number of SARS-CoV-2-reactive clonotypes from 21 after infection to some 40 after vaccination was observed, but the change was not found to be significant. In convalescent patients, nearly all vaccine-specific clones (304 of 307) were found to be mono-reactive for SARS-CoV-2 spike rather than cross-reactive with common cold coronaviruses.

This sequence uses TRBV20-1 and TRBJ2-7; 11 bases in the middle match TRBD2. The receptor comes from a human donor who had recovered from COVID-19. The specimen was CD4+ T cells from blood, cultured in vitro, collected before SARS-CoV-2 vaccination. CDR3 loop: CSAVSGGDEQYF. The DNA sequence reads TGCAGTGCTGTTAGCGGGGGGGACGAGCAGTACTTC.